This T cell receptor beta chain was sequenced for a study of blood T cell repertoires in COVID-19. Across the whole study: T cells, B-cell-depleted T cells, or PBMCs provided the cDNA or gDNA that served as material.

How the authors handled the data: The assay estimated nucleated cells by amplifying reference gene primers. The repertoire was sequenced with immunoSEQ multiplex PCR; TCRdb's copy has only in-frame clones and lacks some. V, J and clone size are those of that table, while D and trimming were read from the DNA. The sample holds approximately 74,000 clones, 80% to 90% seen once. V gave up 2 bases and J gave up 5 bases; unmatched junction bases: 2. Germline CDR1 reads SGHNT; CDR2 reads YENEEA. The CDR3 spans 14 residues. The TCR comes from a man aged 70-80 years with acute or convalescent COVID-19. Source material: peripheral blood. V usage is TRBV11-3 and J usage is TRBJ2-1; the match to TRBD1 covers 8 bases. The CDR3 reads CASSLYRGDNEQFF. The CDR3 DNA sequence: TGTGCCAGCAGCTTATACAGGGGGGACAATGAGCAGTTCTTC.